This TCR beta chain was profiled in a study of human T cells and chemical hapten exposure. This sample's time point: healthy volunteer bleed at 6 weeks. Unfractionated whole blood yielded the extracted total RNA. This clonotype has just a few counts. Antigen specificity is unknown. Study results and caveats: Counts of TCRs above 1 in 1000 frequency stayed unchanged with DPC sensitization.

Library preparation tagged each individual cDNA molecule with a unique molecular identifier. MiXCR was run by TCRdb on the RACE reads, yielding one entry per CDR3 protein. The table lists around 70,000 distinct CDR3 sequences, around 6.5% of them singletons. CDR1 and CDR2 (germline): SSHAT, FNYEAQ (reference sequence). The length of the CDR3 is 14 residues. The junction had 5 bases not matched to a gene; V was cut back by 6 bases and J by 6 bases. The source material was whole blood. The chain is built from TRBV7-7 and TRBJ2-3; 11 nucleotides align to TRBD2. The origin of this receptor is a female donor in good health. Some clones in this sample may be carry-over from other donors' samples. The CDR3 DNA follows: TGTGCCAGCAGTAAGACTAGCGGGATCGATACGCAGTATTTT. It encodes CASSKTSGIDTQYF. The variable domain in full, with the rest retrieved from reference TRBV7-7 and TRBJ2-3, is GAGVSQSPRYKVTKRGQDVTLRCDPISSHATLYWYQQALGQGPEFLTYFNYEAQPDKSGLPSDRFSAERPEGSISTLTIQRTEQRDSAMYRCASSKTSGIDTQYFGPGTRLTVL.